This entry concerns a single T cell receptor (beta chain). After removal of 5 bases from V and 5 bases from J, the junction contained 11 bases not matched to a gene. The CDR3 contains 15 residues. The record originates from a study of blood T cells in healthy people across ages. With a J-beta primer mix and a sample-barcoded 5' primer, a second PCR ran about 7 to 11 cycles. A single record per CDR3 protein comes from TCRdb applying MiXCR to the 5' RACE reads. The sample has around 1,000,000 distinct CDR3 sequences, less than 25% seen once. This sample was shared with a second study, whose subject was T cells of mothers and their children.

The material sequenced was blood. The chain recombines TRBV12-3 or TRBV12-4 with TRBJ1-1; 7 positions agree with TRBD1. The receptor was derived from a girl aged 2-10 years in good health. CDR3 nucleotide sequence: TGTGCCAGCAGTGGCCCCACAGGGGCAGTGACTGAAGCTTTCTTT. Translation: CASSGPTGAVTEAFF.